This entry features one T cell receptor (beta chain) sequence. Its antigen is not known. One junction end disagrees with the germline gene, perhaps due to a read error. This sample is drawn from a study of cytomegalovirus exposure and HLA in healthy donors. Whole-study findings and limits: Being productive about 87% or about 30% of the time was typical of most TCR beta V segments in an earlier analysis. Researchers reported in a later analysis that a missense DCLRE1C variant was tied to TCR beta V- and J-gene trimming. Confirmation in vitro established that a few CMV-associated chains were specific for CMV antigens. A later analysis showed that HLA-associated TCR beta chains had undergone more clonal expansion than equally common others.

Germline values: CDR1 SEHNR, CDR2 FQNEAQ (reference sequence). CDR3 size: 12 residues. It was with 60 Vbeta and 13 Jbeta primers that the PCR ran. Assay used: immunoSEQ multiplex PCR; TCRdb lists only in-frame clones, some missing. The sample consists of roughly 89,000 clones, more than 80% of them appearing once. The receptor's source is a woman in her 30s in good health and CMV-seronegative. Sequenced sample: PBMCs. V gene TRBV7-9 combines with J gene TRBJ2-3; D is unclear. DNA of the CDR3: TGTTCCAGCAGCTCGAGGACAGATACGCAGTATTTT. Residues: CSSSSRTDTQYF.